This paragraph covers one T cell receptor beta chain sequence. Its matching antigen is unknown. The sample is drawn from a study of CD8+ T cells in alopecia areata. RNA, once extracted, was reverse transcribed into cDNA for use as the sequencing template. TCRdb's copy holds only in-frame clones and misses some; the assay was immunoSEQ multiplex PCR. Among about 200,000 clones listed, around 50% were seen once. Study outcomes and limitations: Higher clonality was seen in lesional scalp than in normal scalp, especially in alopecia totalis/universalis. Mouse data revealed clearer TCR sharing than patient data did, a gap possibly tied to HLA.

The clonotype was recovered from a human donor in good health. The specimen sequenced was CD8+ T cells sorted from blood.

The CDR3: CASSFQGEAFF. CDR3 coding DNA: TGCGCCAGCAGCTTCCAGGGGGAAGCTTTCTTT. The chain has TRBV4-1 and TRBJ1-1, with TRBD1 as a possible D gene (6 bases). Trimming stripped 5 bases from V and 8 bases from J, with 9 bases between. This CDR3 comprises 11 residues. Germline V lookup: CDR1 MGHRA, CDR2 YSYEKL.